This T cell receptor (beta chain) was retrieved from a study of T cells in pancreatic ductal adenocarcinoma. No neoadjuvant therapy was given to the selected pancreatic ductal adenocarcinoma patients before their surgery. Remarks on this clone: Its target is not known.

Study results and limitations: Unique clonotypes were roughly 8-fold more numerous in blood than in tumor. Tumor-versus-blood clonality comparisons may be biased toward lower tumor diversity.

This CDR3 has 14 residues. The germline V gene encodes CDR1 SGHRS and CDR2 YFSETQ. The V and J ends lost 3 bases and 8 bases, in that order; junction bases with no gene match: 10. Data came from immunoSEQ multiplex PCR; TCRdb stores just in-frame clones and leaves some out. The sample lists around 31,000 clones, 90% to 95% occurring once. The V call is TRBV5-1, the J call TRBJ1-1, with TRBD1 identical over 7 bases. Sequences were obtained from PBMCs. The receptor's source is a human donor with pancreatic ductal adenocarcinoma. CDR3 amino acids: CASSSTLPGQEAFF. DNA of the CDR3: TGCGCCAGCAGCTCCACATTACCGGGACAGGAAGCTTTCTTT.